The rows below give T cell receptor beta chains drawn from one sample of a study of response to subunit inactivated influenza vaccine. TCRdb passed the RT-PCR reads through MiXCR, listing each CDR3 protein once. The sample records roughly 710,000 distinct CDR3 sequences, 12% to 15% being singletons. The sequences come from PBMCs from blood, collected approximately 15 days before vaccination. The receptors originated from a man over 45 who received an inactivated influenza vaccine. CDR3s include the opening cysteine and the closing phenylalanine or tryptophan. D genes are given only for firm matches. The size of a clone is reported for some rows only, either as once, few or many, or as a class for expanded clones.

v_gene	j_gene	abundance	d_gene	len	CDR3aa	CDR3nt
TRBV9	TRBJ2-1	once	TRBD2	14	CASSVAGTSNEQFF	TGTGCCAGCAGCGTGGCTGGGACTAGCAATGAGCAGTTCTTC
TRBV4-3	TRBJ2-7	NA	NA	15	CASSQDYISSYEQYF	TGCGCCAGCAGCCAAGATTATATTTCCTCCTACGAGCAGTACTTC
TRBV20-1	TRBJ2-7	few	TRBD1	13	CSAAGDSPYEQYF	TGCAGTGCGGCTGGGGACAGCCCCTACGAGCAGTACTTC
TRBV3-1	TRBJ2-7	many	TRBD2	18	CASSQDLERTSGDYEQYF	TGTGCCAGCAGCCAAGATCTTGAGAGGACTAGCGGGGACTACGAGCAGTACTTC
TRBV28	TRBJ2-3	NA	NA	17	CASSRGGWTGGTDTQYF	TGTGCCAGCAGTCGCGGGGGGTGGACAGGGGGCACAGATACGCAGTATTTT
TRBV15	TRBJ2-5	many	TRBD2	14	CATSSIAGGETQYF	TGTGCCACCAGCAGTATAGCGGGAGGGGAGACCCAGTACTTC
TRBV3-1	TRBJ1-5	many	TRBD1	14	CASSQRQGGQPQHF	TGTGCCAGCAGCCAGAGACAGGGCGGTCAGCCCCAGCATTTT
TRBV7-9	TRBJ2-1	NA	NA	17	CASSLAVWGAGGNEQFF	TGTGCCAGCAGCTTAGCAGTTTGGGGGGCCGGGGGCAATGAGCAGTTCTTC
TRBV7-8	TRBJ1-1	many	NA	15	CASSLVRTENTEAFF	TGTGCCAGCAGCTTAGTAAGAACAGAAAACACTGAAGCTTTCTTT
TRBV7-2	TRBJ2-1	NA	NA	14	CASRRGGSYNEQFF	TGTGCCAGCAGGCGGGGCGGCTCCTACAATGAGCAGTTCTTC
TRBV11-1	TRBJ1-5	few	TRBD1	18	CASSHYPRDRGWNQPQHF	TGTGCCAGCAGCCACTACCCCCGGGACAGGGGATGGAATCAGCCCCAGCATTTT
TRBV7-2	TRBJ1-3	many	NA	14	CASSPNLPGNTIYF	TGTGCCAGCAGCCCAAATCTACCTGGAAACACCATATATTTT
TRBV20-1	TRBJ2-1	NA	TRBD1	16	CSASSLGQGADNEQFF	TGCAGTGCTAGCTCCTTAGGACAGGGGGCCGACAATGAGCAGTTCTTC
TRBV4-2	TRBJ2-7	few	TRBD2	17	CASSQRTSGRALYEQYF	TGTGCCAGCAGCCAACGGACTAGCGGGAGGGCCTTGTACGAGCAGTACTTC
TRBV24-1	TRBJ2-7	NA	NA	15	CATSDGGLESYEQYF	TGTGCCACCAGTGATGGGGGTCTAGAATCCTACGAGCAGTACTTC
TRBV12-3/TRBV12-4	TRBJ1-1	many	NA	12	CASSLGGVEAFF	TGTGCCAGCAGTTTGGGGGGGGTTGAAGCTTTCTTT
TRBV4-3	TRBJ2-2	many	NA	15	CASSQEGVNTGELFF	TGCGCCAGCAGCCAAGAGGGAGTGAACACCGGGGAGCTGTTTTTT
TRBV7-9	TRBJ2-7	NA	TRBD2	17	CASSLAMIGRLWVEQYF	TGTGCCAGCAGCTTAGCGATGATCGGGAGGCTTTGGGTCGAGCAGTACTTC
TRBV20-1	TRBJ2-7	NA	TRBD1	11	CSAGQIYEQYF	TGCAGTGCGGGACAGATCTACGAGCAGTACTTC
TRBV5-1	TRBJ1-2	NA	TRBD1	14	CASSTGQPPYGYTF	TGCGCCAGCAGCACGGGACAGCCGCCCTATGGCTACACCTTC
TRBV20-1	TRBJ1-6	NA	NA	15	CSARDRGRDNSPLHF	TGCAGTGCTAGAGATCGGGGCAGGGATAATTCACCCCTCCACTTT
TRBV21-1	TRBJ2-4	few	NA	14	CASITGQGLNIQYF	TGTGCCAGCATCACGGGACAGGGGCTAAACATTCAGTACTTC
TRBV29-1	TRBJ2-3	NA	NA	14	CSPGKTRQADTQYF	TGCAGCCCCGGTAAGACCCGGCAGGCGGATACGCAGTATTTT
TRBV20-1	TRBJ2-1	few	NA	16	CSARDTETRSYNEQFF	TGCAGTGCTAGAGATACCGAGACTAGGAGTTACAATGAGCAGTTCTTC
TRBV6-2/TRBV6-3	TRBJ2-1	NA	NA	14	CASSYNREGDEQFF	TGTGCCAGCAGTTACAACAGGGAGGGCGATGAGCAGTTCTTC
TRBV7-4	TRBJ2-1	few	NA	15	CAHCPYGSSYNEQFF	TGTGCTCACTGCCCGTACGGGAGCTCCTACAATGAGCAGTTCTTC
TRBV20-1	TRBJ1-4	few	NA	12	CKRREINEKLFF	TGCAAGAGACGCGAGATTAATGAAAAACTGTTTTTT
TRBV29-1	TRBJ2-7	NA	NA	14	CSALLEMTSYEQYF	TGCAGCGCCCTTTTGGAGATGACCTCCTACGAGCAGTACTTC
TRBV4-1	TRBJ2-2	few	TRBD1	15	CASSTRTGPTGELFF	TGCGCCAGCAGCACGCGGACAGGACCAACCGGGGAGCTGTTTTTT
TRBV12-3/TRBV12-4	TRBJ2-4	many	TRBD1	14	CASTLQGGLNIQYF	TGTGCCAGCACCCTACAGGGGGGATTAAACATTCAGTACTTC
TRBV4-1	TRBJ2-7	many	TRBD2	17	CASSQEPWRGASYEQYF	TGCGCCAGCAGCCAAGAGCCTTGGCGGGGGGCCTCCTACGAGCAGTACTTC
TRBV7-2	TRBJ2-1	NA	TRBD2	14	CASNGRGTYNEQFF	TGTGCCAGCAATGGGCGGGGGACCTACAATGAGCAGTTCTTC
TRBV4-1	TRBJ1-2	few	TRBD1	15	CASSQGLQGNYGYTF	TGCGCCAGCAGCCAAGGGCTACAGGGGAATTATGGCTACACCTTC
TRBV2	TRBJ2-7	NA	NA	15	CASMVRAAETYEQYF	TGTGCCAGCATGGTAAGGGCGGCGGAAACCTACGAGCAGTACTTC
TRBV9	TRBJ1-2	few	NA	14	CASSVMVQGDGYTF	TGTGCCAGCAGCGTAATGGTCCAGGGTGACGGCTACACCTTC
TRBV28	TRBJ2-7	many	NA	11	CASSLADEQYF	TGTGCCAGCAGCTTAGCGGACGAGCAGTACTTC
TRBV12-3/TRBV12-4	TRBJ2-2	few	TRBD1	15	CASCWTGSHTGELFF	TGTGCCAGCTGCTGGACAGGATCACACACCGGGGAGCTGTTTTTT
TRBV3-1	TRBJ2-2	few	NA	15	CASSHETLFTGELFF	TGTGCCAGCAGCCACGAGACTCTCTTCACCGGGGAGCTGTTTTTT
TRBV19	TRBJ2-1	NA	TRBD1	14	CASSEAGGLDEQFF	TGTGCCAGTAGTGAGGCAGGGGGCCTAGATGAGCAGTTCTTC
TRBV6-5	TRBJ1-1	few	NA	11	CASSQRTEAFF	TGTGCCAGCAGTCAAAGGACTGAAGCTTTCTTT
TRBV11-2	TRBJ2-7	NA	NA	15	CASSLDHGSSYEQYF	TGTGCCAGCAGCTTAGATCACGGCAGTTCCTACGAGCAGTACTTC
TRBV12-3/TRBV12-4	TRBJ2-4	few	TRBD2	17	CASRAGTSGRTKNIQYF	TGTGCCAGCAGAGCCGGGACTAGCGGGAGAACCAAAAACATTCAGTACTTC